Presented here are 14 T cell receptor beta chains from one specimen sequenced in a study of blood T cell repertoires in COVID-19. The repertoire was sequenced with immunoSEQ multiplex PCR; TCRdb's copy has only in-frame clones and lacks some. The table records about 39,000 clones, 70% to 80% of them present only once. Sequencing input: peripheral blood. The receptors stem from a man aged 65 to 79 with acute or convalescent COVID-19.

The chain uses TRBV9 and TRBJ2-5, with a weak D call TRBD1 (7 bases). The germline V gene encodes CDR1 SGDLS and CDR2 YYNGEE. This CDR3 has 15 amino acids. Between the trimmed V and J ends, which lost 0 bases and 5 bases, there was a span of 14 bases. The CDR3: CASSVGGGGGETQYF. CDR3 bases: TGTGCCAGCAGCGTAGGTGGAGGGGGCGGGGAGACCCAGTACTTC.

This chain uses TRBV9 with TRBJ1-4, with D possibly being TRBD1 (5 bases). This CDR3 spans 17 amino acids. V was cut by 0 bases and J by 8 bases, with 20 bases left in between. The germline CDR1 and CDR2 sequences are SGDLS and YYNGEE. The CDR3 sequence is CASSVGPKGGGGEKLFF. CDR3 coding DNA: TGTGCCAGCAGCGTAGGTCCGAAAGGCGGCGGGGGAGAAAAACTGTTTTTT.

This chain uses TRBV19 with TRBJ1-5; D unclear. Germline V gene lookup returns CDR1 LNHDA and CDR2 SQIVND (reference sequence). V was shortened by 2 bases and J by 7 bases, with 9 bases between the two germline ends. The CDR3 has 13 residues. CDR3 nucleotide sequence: TGTGCCAGTAGTATACTGCCGAGGCAGCCCCAGCATTTT. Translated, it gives CASSILPRQPQHF.

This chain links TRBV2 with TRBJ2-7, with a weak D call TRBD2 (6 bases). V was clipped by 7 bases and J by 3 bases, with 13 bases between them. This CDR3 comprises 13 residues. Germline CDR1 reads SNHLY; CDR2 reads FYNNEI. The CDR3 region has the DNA TGTGCCAGCACCACGGGACTCCTCTACGAGCAGTACTTC. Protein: CASTTGLLYEQYF. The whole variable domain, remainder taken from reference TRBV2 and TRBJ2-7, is EPEVTQTPSHQVTQMGQEVILRCVPISNHLYFYWYRQILGQKVEFLVSFYNNEISEKSEIFDDQFSVERPDGSNFTLKIRSTKLEDSAMYFCASTTGLLYEQYFGPGTRLTVT.

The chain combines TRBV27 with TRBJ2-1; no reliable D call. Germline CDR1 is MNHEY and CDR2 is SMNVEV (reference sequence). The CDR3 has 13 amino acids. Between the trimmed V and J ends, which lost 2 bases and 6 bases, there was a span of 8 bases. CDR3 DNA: TGTGCCAGCAGTTTAAGAAACAGCAATGAGCAGTTCTTC. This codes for CASSLRNSNEQFF.

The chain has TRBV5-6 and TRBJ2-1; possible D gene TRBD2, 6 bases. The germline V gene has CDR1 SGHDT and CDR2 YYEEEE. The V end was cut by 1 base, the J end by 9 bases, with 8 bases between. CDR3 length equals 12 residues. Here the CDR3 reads CASSLTSFEQFF. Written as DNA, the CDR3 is TGTGCCAGCAGCTTGACTAGCTTTGAGCAGTTCTTC.

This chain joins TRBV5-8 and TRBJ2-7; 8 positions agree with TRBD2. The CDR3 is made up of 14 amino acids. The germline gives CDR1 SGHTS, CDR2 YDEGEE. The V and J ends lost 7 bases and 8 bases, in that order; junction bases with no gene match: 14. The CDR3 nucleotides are TGTGCCAGCTTAACGGGGGGGGACCCCCTCCAGCAGTACTTC. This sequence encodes CASLTGGDPLQQYF.

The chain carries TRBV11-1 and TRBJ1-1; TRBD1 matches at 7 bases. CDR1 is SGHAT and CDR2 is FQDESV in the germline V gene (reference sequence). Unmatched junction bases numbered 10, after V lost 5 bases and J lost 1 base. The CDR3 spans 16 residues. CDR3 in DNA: TGTGCCAGCAGCCGAGACAGGGTTCAAAGGAACACTGAAGCTTTCTTT. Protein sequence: CASSRDRVQRNTEAFF.

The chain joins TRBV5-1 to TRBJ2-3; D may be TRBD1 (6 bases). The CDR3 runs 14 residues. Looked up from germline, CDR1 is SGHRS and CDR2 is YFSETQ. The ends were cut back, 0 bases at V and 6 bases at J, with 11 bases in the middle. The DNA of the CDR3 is TGCGCCAGCAGCTTGGCCCAGGGGTCGGATACGCAGTATTTT. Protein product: CASSLAQGSDTQYF. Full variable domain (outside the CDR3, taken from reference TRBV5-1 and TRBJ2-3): KAGVTQTPRYLIKTRGQQVTLSCSPISGHRSVSWYQQTPGQGLQFLFEYFSETQRNKGNFPGRFSGRQFSNSRSEMNVSTLELGDSALYLCASSLAQGSDTQYFGPGTRLTVL.

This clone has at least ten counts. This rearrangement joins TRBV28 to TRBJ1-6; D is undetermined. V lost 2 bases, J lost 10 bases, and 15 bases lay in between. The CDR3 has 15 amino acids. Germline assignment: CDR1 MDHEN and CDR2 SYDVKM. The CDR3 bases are TGTGCCAGCAGTTTACGCGACGGAGGGTGGTCACCCCTCCACTTT. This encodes CASSLRDGGWSPLHF.

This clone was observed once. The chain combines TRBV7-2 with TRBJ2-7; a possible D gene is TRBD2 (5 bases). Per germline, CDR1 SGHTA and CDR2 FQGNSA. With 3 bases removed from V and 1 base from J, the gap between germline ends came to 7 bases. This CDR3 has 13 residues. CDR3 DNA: TGTGCCAGCAGCTTCGGGAATTCCTACGAGCAGTACTTC. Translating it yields CASSFGNSYEQYF.

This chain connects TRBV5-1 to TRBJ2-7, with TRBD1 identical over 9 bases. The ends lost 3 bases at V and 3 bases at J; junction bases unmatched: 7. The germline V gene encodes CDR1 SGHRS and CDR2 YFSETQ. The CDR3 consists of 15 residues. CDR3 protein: CASSYGQGHSYEQYF. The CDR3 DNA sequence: TGCGCCAGCAGCTACGGACAGGGGCACAGCTACGAGCAGTACTTC.

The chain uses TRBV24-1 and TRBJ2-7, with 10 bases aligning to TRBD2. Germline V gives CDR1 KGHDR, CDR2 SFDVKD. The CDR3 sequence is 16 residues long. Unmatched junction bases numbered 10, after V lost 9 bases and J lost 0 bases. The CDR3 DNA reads TGTGCCACCCAAGGGTTAGCGGGAGGTTCCTCCTACGAGCAGTACTTC. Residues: CATQGLAGGSSYEQYF.

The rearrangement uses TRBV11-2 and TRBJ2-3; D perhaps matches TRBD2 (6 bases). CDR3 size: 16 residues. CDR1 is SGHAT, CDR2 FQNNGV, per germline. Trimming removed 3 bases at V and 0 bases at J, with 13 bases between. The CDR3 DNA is TGTGCCAGCAGCTTCGGGGTAAGCGGGAGCACAGATACGCAGTATTTT. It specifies CASSFGVSGSTDTQYF.